This T cell receptor (beta chain) was profiled in a study of beta chain features in type 1 diabetes. Trimming cost V 3 bases and J 6 bases, with 11 bases left between them. The CDR3 is made up of 12 amino acids. The V gene's germline CDR1 is SQVTM and CDR2 ANQGSEA. Study conclusions and caveats: Researchers could not determine here whether HLA type influences TCRB rearrangement.

cDNA synthesis used the whole RNA isolate, giving expressed TCRB sequences. Profiled with immunoSEQ multiplex PCR; TCRdb holds only in-frame clones, not every one. Of fewer than 550,000 clones detected, roughly an eighth appear once; the ten largest clones hold around 0.05%. On this clone itself: Its antigen remains unknown.

This chain connects TRBV29-1 to TRBJ1-2; D unclear. The sequenced sample consisted of naive CD4+ T cells from blood. The TCR comes from a woman aged 18 to 35 in good health. The CDR3 nucleotides read TGCAGCGTTGAGGACGCTCTTAATGGCTACACCTTC. This sequence encodes CSVEDALNGYTF.